These 7 T cell receptor beta chains were all obtained from the same sample, sequenced in a study of T cells in women clearing cervical HPV infection. TCRdb's copy holds only in-frame clones and misses some; the assay was immunoSEQ multiplex PCR. The sample includes tens of thousands of clones. The specimen sequenced was blood buffy coat. These receptors were taken from a woman between 18 and 75 years old with a cervical HPV16 infection that either progressed to CIN3+ or cleared (not recorded which).

Concerning this clone: The sequence runs out 3 residues before the end of the CDR3; the remainder is reconstructed from the germline J gene. This sequence joins TRBV20-1 and TRBJ1-2, with D maybe TRBD1 (6 bases). V shed 4 bases and J shed 2 bases, with 17 bases lying between them. Germline V gives CDR1 DFQATT, CDR2 SNEGSKA (reference sequence). This CDR3 region has 15 residues. The CDR3 bases that were read are TGCAGTGCTACCACAGGGTCCGGTTCCAACTATGGC. Translating it yields CSATTGSGSNYG. The full CDR3 protein is CSATTGSGSNYGYTF.

Turning to this clone: The read ends 3 residues before the CDR3 terminus; that terminus is restored from the germline J gene. The rearrangement joins TRBV20-1 to TRBJ2-1, with no clear D. CDR3 size: 13 residues. Germline CDR1 and CDR2: DFQATT and SNEGSKA (reference sequence). V lost 7 bases to trimming and J lost 5 bases, with 15 bases between them. The CDR3 DNA, read in part, is TGCAGTGTTCCCCCCCGGGTAAACAATGAG. It codes for CSVPPRVNNE. The entire CDR3 protein reads CSVPPRVNNEQFF.

A note on this clone: The read gets to within 3 residues of the CDR3 end, and the germline J gene fills in the rest. The J gene is TRBJ1-5, the V gene TRBV28; 7 nucleotides agree with TRBD1. The CDR3 runs to 15 residues. Germline trimming cut 8 bases from V and 5 bases from J; bases unmatched to any gene: 12. CDR1 and CDR2 (germline): MDHEN, SYDVKM. The CDR3 bases that were read are TGTGCCAGCCGACCTTTGGGACAGCCCGATCAGCCC. This translates into CASRPLGQPDQP. The whole CDR3 sequence is CASRPLGQPDQPQHF.

Turning to this clone: The read finishes 3 residues shy of the CDR3 end, and the germline J gene is used to complete it. The V and J genes are TRBV2 and TRBJ1-1, with D perhaps TRBD1 (6 bases). Germline-derived CDR1 and CDR2 are SNHLY and FYNNEI. The CDR3 sequence is 15 residues long. Incomplete CDR3 DNA: TGTGCCAGCAGGAGGGGGAATAGCGTTAAAGAGACA. Its translation is CASRRGNSVKET. The entire CDR3 protein reads CASRRGNSVKETAFF.

Comment on this clone: The sequence runs out 3 residues before the end of the CDR3; the remainder is reconstructed from the germline J gene. Distinct nucleotide sequences in the sample also encode this CDR3. V is TRBV5-1 and J is TRBJ2-7, with TRBD1 matching 7 bases. The CDR3 totals 13 residues. Germline loops: CDR1 SGHRS, CDR2 YFSETQ. J was trimmed by 4 bases and V by 3 bases; bases with no gene match: 4. The CDR3 sequence: CASSSATGYEQYF. CDR3 bases read: TGCGCCAGCAGCTCCGCGACAGGGTACGAG.

In regard to this clone: The CDR3 end lies 3 residues beyond the end of the read and is filled in from the germline J gene. The chain joins TRBV5-6 to TRBJ1-2, with TRBD1 matching 9 bases. The length of the CDR3 is 15 residues. Germline CDR1 SGHDT, CDR2 YYEEEE. V trimming: 4 bases; J trimming: 4 bases; junction bases outside the gene matches: 8. The DNA read from the CDR3 is TGTGCCAGCAGCCTACAGGGGGCTGGGATCTATGGC. Amino acid sequence: CASSLQGAGIYG. The entire CDR3 sequence reads CASSLQGAGIYGYTF. Together with reference TRBV5-6 and TRBJ1-2, the CDR3 gives the full variable domain: DAGVTQSPTHLIKTRGQQVTLRCSPKSGHDTVSWYQQALGQGPQFIFQYYEEEERQRGNFPDRFSGHQFPNYSSELNVNALLLGDSALYLCASSLQGAGIYGYTFGSGTRLTVV.

With regard to this clone: Read sequence stops 3 residues before the CDR3 end, and the germline J gene provides the missing end. The chain employs TRBV6-1 and TRBJ1-6; D unclear. CDR1 and CDR2 from the germline V gene are MNHNS and SASEGT. V was cut by 3 bases and J by 7 bases, with 13 bases left in between. The CDR3 runs to 15 residues. CDR3 DNA (partial): TGTGCCAGCAGTGATCTGGTAGTTCGGAATTCACCC. It translates to CASSDLVVRNSP. The whole CDR3 reads CASSDLVVRNSPLHF.